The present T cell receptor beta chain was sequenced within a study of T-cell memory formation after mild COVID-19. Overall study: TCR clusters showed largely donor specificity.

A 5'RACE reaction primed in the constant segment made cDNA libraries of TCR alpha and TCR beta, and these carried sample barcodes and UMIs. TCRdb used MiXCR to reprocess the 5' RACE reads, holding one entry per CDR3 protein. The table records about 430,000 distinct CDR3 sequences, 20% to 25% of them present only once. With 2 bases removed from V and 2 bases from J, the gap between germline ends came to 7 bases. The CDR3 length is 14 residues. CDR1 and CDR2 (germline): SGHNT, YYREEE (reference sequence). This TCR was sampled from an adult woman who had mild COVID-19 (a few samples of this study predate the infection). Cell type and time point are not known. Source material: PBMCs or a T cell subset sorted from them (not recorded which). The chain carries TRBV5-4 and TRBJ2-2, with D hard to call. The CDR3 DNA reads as TGTGCCAGCAGCTTTAGGAGAAACACCGGGGAGCTGTTTTTT. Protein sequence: CASSFRRNTGELFF.